This T cell receptor beta chain was captured by sequencing in a study of T-cell memory formation after mild COVID-19. Turning to the study itself: Each donor largely had its own TCR clusters.

For this clonotype: Its specificity is not known.

Whole-study findings and limits: Shrinking CD4+ clones resided mostly in CM and EM, and CD8+ ones in EMRA.

The V end was cut by 6 bases, the J end by 6 bases, with 16 bases between. The CDR3 sequence is 14 residues long. Employing constant-segment primers, 5'RACE generated TCR alpha and TCR beta cDNA libraries bearing sample barcodes and UMIs. TCRdb reprocessed the 5' RACE reads with MiXCR, giving one entry per CDR3 protein. Of about 350,000 distinct CDR3 sequences in the sample, roughly 15% were seen once. The chain recombines TRBV12-3 or TRBV12-4 with TRBJ2-3, with D hard to call. The receptor was derived from a man between 18 and 29 years old who had mild COVID-19 (a few samples of this study predate the infection). Cell type and time point are not known. Material for sequencing was PBMCs or a T cell subset sorted from them (not recorded which). The CDR3 coding sequence is TGTGCCAGCAGCCAACGCAGAGGTGCCGATACGCAGTATTTT. This gives the protein CASSQRRGADTQYF.